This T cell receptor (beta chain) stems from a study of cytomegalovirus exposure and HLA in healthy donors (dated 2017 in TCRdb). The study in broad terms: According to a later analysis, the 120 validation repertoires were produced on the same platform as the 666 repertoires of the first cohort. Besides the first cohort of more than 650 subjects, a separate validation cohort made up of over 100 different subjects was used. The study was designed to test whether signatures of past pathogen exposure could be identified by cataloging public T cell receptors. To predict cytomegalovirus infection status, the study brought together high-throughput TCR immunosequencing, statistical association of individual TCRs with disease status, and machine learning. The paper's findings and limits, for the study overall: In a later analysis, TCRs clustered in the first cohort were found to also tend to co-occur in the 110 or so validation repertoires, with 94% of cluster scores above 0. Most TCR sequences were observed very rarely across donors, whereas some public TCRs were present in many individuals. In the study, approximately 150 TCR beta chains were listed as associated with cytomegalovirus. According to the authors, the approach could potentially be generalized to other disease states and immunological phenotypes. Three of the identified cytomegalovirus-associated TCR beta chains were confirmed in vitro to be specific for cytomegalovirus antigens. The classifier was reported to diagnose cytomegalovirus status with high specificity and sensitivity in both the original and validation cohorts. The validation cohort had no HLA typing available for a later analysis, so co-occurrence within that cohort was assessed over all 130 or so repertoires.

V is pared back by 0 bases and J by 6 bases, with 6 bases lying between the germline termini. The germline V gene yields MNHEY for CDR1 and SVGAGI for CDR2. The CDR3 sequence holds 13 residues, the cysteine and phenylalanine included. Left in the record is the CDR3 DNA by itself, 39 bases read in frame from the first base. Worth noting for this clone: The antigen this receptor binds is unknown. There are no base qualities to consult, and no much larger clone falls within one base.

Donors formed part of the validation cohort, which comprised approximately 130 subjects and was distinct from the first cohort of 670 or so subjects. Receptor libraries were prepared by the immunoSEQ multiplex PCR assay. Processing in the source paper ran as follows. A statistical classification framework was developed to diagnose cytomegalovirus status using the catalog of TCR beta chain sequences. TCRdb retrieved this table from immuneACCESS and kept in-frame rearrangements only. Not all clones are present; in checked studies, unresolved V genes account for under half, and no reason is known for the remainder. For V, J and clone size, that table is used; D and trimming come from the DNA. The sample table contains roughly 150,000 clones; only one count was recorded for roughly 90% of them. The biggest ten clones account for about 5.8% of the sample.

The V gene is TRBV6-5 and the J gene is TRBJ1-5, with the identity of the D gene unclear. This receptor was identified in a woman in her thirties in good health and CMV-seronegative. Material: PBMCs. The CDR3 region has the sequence CASSYSGIQPQHF. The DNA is TGTGCCAGCAGTTACTCGGGGATTCAGCCCCAGCATTTT.